This record covers a single T cell receptor (beta chain). Generated by immunoSEQ multiplex PCR, the TCRdb table keeps only in-frame clones and is missing some. This sample has roughly 350,000 clones, with 85% found just once. These data are taken from a study of blood T cell repertoires in COVID-19. Trimming took 10 bases from V and 0 from J, leaving 12 bases between them. Germline V gene lookup returns CDR1 MNHNY and CDR2 SVGAGI (reference sequence). The CDR3 is made up of 14 amino acids. Sequenced sample: peripheral blood. The rearrangement joins TRBV6-6 to TRBJ1-4; weak D call: TRBD1 (5 bases). The sequence came from a woman aged 18-29 years with acute or convalescent COVID-19. The CDR3 loop reads CAIRGGATNEKLFF. In DNA form, the CDR3 reads TGTGCCATCCGCGGGGGTGCAACTAATGAAAAACTGTTTTTT.